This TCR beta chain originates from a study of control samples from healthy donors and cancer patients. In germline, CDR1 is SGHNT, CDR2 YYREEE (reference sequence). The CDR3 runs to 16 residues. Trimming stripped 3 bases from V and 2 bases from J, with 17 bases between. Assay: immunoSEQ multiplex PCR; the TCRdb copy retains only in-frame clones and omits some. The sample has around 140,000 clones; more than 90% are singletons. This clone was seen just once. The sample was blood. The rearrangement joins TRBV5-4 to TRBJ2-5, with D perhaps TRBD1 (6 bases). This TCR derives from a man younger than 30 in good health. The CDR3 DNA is TGTGCCAGCAGCTCTGTGGCAGGGGCCTTTCAAGAGACCCAGTACTTC. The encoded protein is CASSSVAGAFQETQYF.